This paragraph reports one T cell receptor beta chain. A junction end diverges from the germline sequence, so it may reflect a read error. MiXCR, run by TCRdb on the reads, gives a single entry per CDR3 protein. The sample yields approximately 240,000 distinct CDR3 sequences, 29% seen once. These data originate in a study of kidney transplant recipient with SARS-CoV-2 infection. The CDR3 is 16 residues long. The V gene is TRBV5-3, the J gene TRBJ1-2; no definite D call. TRBV5-3 is filed as an ORF, its function uncertain. The TCR comes from a young adult male patient who had COVID-19 and was a kidney transplant recipient. The T cells may come from the graft donor. The material was a blood sample, obtained at baseline and on roughly day 120 from a kidney transplant recipient. The DNA of the CDR3 is TGTGCCAGATCCCTCGAAGTGGTGAGAAAGACCTATGGCCACACCTTC. It encodes CARSLEVVRKTYGHTF.